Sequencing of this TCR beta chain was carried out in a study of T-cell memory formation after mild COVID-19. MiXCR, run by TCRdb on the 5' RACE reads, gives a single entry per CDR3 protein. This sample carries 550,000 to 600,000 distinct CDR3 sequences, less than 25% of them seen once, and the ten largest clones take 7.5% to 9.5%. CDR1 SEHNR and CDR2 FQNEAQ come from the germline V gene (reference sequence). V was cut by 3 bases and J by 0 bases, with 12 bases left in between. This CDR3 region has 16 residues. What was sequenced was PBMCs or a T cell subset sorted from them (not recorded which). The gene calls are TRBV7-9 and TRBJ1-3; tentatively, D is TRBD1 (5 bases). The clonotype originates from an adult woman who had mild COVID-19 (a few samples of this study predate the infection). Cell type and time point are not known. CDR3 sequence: CASSFDSSFSGNTIYF. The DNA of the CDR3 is TGTGCCAGCAGCTTTGACAGTTCCTTCTCTGGAAACACCATATATTTT.